This TCR beta chain emerged from a study of Graves' ophthalmopathy and Graves' hyperthyroidism. Aged 18 to 65, hyperthyroidism patients had been newly diagnosed, with under 2 months' duration. Germline values: CDR1 DFQATT, CDR2 SNEGSKA (reference sequence). CDR3 size: 11 residues. Trimming took off 1 base at V and 7 bases at J, with 8 bases between the two ends. Amplifying from RNA transcripts, the study obtained TCR beta CDR3 regions. Following a first-round RT-PCR that used HTBI primers, a second-round multiplex PCR was carried out. TCRdb ran MiXCR on the multiplex PCR reads and lists one entry per CDR3 protein. The profile shows about 1.1 million distinct CDR3 sequences, 35% to 45% of them singletons. At least ten counts were recorded for this clonotype.

The V gene is TRBV20-1, the J gene TRBJ2-7, with D possibly being TRBD1 or TRBD2 (5 bases each). Input material: peripheral blood or thyroid tissue (not recorded which). The TCR comes from an adult man with Graves' hyperthyroidism. The CDR3 spells CSARGGREQYF. The CDR3 DNA is TGCAGTGCTAGAGGGGGGAGAGAGCAGTACTTC.